This T cell receptor beta chain was sequenced during a study of T-cell reconstitution after alpha-beta-depleted transplantation in children. Per the germline V gene, CDR1 is MNHEY and CDR2 is SVGAGI. The CDR3 totals 14 residues. With 2 bases clipped from V and 4 bases from J, the junction kept 2 bases outside the gene matches. Study conclusions and caveats: Where some patients showed high TCRbeta diversity at day 60, it came from recipient T cells and thymic progenitors that had survived. Diversity and T-cell counts at one year after transplant derived mostly from new T cells.

Unique molecular identifiers tagged the TCRbeta library. TCRdb analysed the PCR reads with MiXCR anew, one entry per CDR3 protein. The sample consists of 300,000 to 400,000 distinct CDR3 sequences, about 17% of them appearing once. Notes on this clonotype: The antigen is undetermined.

This sequence joins TRBV6-5 and TRBJ1-2, with 9 bases aligning to TRBD1. The clonotype originates from a male patient under 10 years old who had a stem cell transplant for acute lymphoblastic leukemia, so the T cells may come from the graft donor. This material consisted of PBMCs, mostly from graft donor cells, taken 360 days after TCRalphabeta/CD19-depleted stem cell transplant. Here the CDR3 reads CASSYAGQGYGYTF. CDR3 in DNA: TGTGCCAGCAGTTACGCGGGACAGGGCTATGGCTACACCTTC.